These T cell receptor beta chains were read from a single sample in a study of neurological immune-mediated disorders. TCRdb re-analysed the 5' RACE reads in MiXCR, keeping a single row per CDR3 protein. Here the sample spans about 84,000 distinct CDR3 sequences, about 9.4% being singletons. Sequencing used PBMCs. These receptors originate from a man between 35 and 55 years old in good health. Each CDR3 is given with its conserved first and last residue. D genes are given only for firm matches. Some rows have no size entry. The others give once, few or many, or a class for an expanded clone.

many	TRBD1	TRBJ1-4	TRBV10-2	CASNPTFTTGEGEKLFF	TGCGCCAGCAACCCGACCTTCACCACAGGGGAAGGGGAAAAACTGTTTTTT
many	TRBD1	TRBJ2-3	TRBV10-3	CAIETGGGVSSTDTQYF	TGTGCCATTGAGACAGGGGGAGGCGTTTCTAGCACAGATACGCAGTATTTT
many	TRBD1	TRBJ2-3	TRBV5-5	CASSWQGAPQLTAEGTDTQYF	TGTGCCAGCAGCTGGCAGGGGGCACCCCAACTAACGGCAGAGGGCACAGATACGCAGTATTTT
many	-	TRBJ1-1	TRBV20-1	CSASAAGGSTEAFF	TGCAGTGCTAGCGCGGCGGGCGGCTCGACTGAAGCTTTCTTT
many	TRBD2	TRBJ2-7	TRBV28	CASSSYPRLSGRIAYEQYF	TGTGCCAGCAGTTCATATCCTAGGTTGAGCGGGAGGATTGCCTACGAGCAGTACTTC
many	TRBD1	TRBJ1-1	TRBV28	CASIRQGYHTEAFF	TGTGCCAGCATTAGACAGGGGTATCACACTGAAGCTTTCTTT
many	-	TRBJ2-5	TRBV9	CASSVGAGTGQETQYF	TGTGCCAGCAGCGTAGGTGCAGGGACGGGCCAAGAGACCCAGTACTTC
many	-	TRBJ1-5	TRBV12-3/TRBV12-4	CASSSSGVPRQPQHF	-
many	TRBD2	TRBJ2-3	TRBV7-2	CASSSPTSGGAPLTDTQYF	TGTGCCAGCAGCTCGCCGACTAGCGGGGGGGCCCCTCTCACAGATACGCAGTATTTT
many	TRBD1	TRBJ2-2	TRBV20-1	CSAPDRGGTGELFF	TGCAGTGCCCCTGACAGGGGAGGAACCGGGGAGCTGTTTTTT
many	TRBD1	TRBJ2-3	TRBV5-6	CASSSGQGARDTQYF	TGTGCCAGCAGCTCGGGACAGGGGGCGAGAGATACGCAGTATTTT
-	-	TRBJ2-1	TRBV5-5	CASSLAHEGWSYNEQFF	TGTGCCAGCAGCTTGGCCCATGAGGGGTGGTCCTACAATGAGCAGTTCTTC
many	-	TRBJ2-1	TRBV19	CASKHRYSYNEQFF	TGTGCCAGTAAACACAGGTACTCCTACAATGAGCAGTTCTTC
many	-	TRBJ1-5	TRBV6-1	CASSEVRGSQPQHF	TGTGCCAGCAGTGAAGTACGAGGGAGTCAGCCCCAGCATTTT
many	-	TRBJ1-2	TRBV6-7	CASSYPSKSSNYGYTF	TGTGCCAGCAGTTACCCTTCAAAGTCGTCCAACTATGGCTACACCTTC
-	TRBD1	TRBJ1-1	TRBV5-1	CASSQNPGQGAEAFF	TGCGCCAGCAGCCAGAACCCGGGACAGGGGGCTGAAGCTTTCTTT
many	-	TRBJ1-4	TRBV20-1	CSAREGPARKLFF	TGCAGTGCTAGAGAGGGGCCAGCTCGAAAACTGTTTTTT
many	-	TRBJ2-3	TRBV7-2	CASERGHPGADTQYF	TGTGCCAGCGAGCGCGGCCACCCGGGGGCAGATACGCAGTATTTT
-	TRBD2	TRBJ2-3	TRBV9	CASSSSGAYFTDTQYF	TGTGCCAGCAGTAGTAGCGGGGCCTACTTCACAGATACGCAGTATTTT
-	-	TRBJ1-2	TRBV7-6	CASSSRVGTYYGYTF	TGTGCCAGCAGCTCCCGTGTGGGGACCTACTATGGCTACACCTTC
many	TRBD1	TRBJ2-1	TRBV12-3/TRBV12-4	CASSHDRGFEQFF	TGTGCCAGCAGTCACGACAGGGGATTTGAGCAGTTCTTC
many	TRBD2	TRBJ2-1	TRBV20-1	CSAIGSGGLSYNEQFF	TGCAGTGCTATCGGTAGCGGGGGCCTCTCCTACAATGAGCAGTTCTTC
few	TRBD2	TRBJ2-3	TRBV7-3	CASSHTGGTQYF	TGTGCCAGCAGCCATACGGGGGGTACGCAGTATTTT
many	TRBD2	TRBJ2-2	TRBV2	CASSEASGITGELFF	TGTGCCAGCAGTGAAGCTAGCGGGATTACCGGGGAGCTGTTTTTT
many	TRBD2	TRBJ2-7	TRBV9	CASSPGTSGVDEQYF	TGTGCCAGCAGCCCCGGGACTAGCGGAGTTGACGAGCAGTACTTC
once	-	TRBJ1-6	TRBV11-3	CASSFGADNSPLHF	TGTGCCAGCAGCTTTGGGGCGGATAATTCACCCCTCCACTTT
many	TRBD2	TRBJ2-3	TRBV20-1	CSATRTSGISTDTQYF	TGCAGTGCAACTAGGACTAGCGGGATCTCCACAGATACGCAGTATTTT
many	TRBD1	TRBJ2-5	TRBV7-2	CASSSGGQGWETQYF	TGTGCCAGCAGCTCGGGGGGACAGGGATGGGAGACCCAGTACTTC
many	-	TRBJ1-1	TRBV7-9	CASSQQGGGGTEAFF	TGTGCCAGCAGCCAACAAGGGGGGGGTGGCACTGAAGCTTTCTTT
many	-	TRBJ2-7	TRBV11-2	CASSSGTGYEQYF	TGTGCCAGCAGCTCCGGGACTGGCTACGAGCAGTACTTC
many	-	TRBJ2-7	TRBV2	CASSIGATSLNSYEQYF	TGTGCCAGCAGTATCGGGGCTACTAGTTTGAACTCCTACGAGCAGTACTTC
many	TRBD1	TRBJ1-2	TRBV5-1	CASSPVEGQVYGYTF	TGCGCCAGCAGCCCAGTGGAGGGACAGGTCTATGGCTACACCTTC
many	TRBD2	TRBJ2-7	TRBV27	CASSPGGMPYEQYF	TGTGCCAGCAGTCCGGGGGGGATGCCCTACGAGCAGTACTTC
many	TRBD1	TRBJ1-5	TRBV6-2/TRBV6-3	CASSPLDRGGGQPQHF	TGTGCCAGCAGTCCTCTAGACAGGGGAGGAGGTCAGCCCCAGCATTTT
few	-	TRBJ2-1	TRBV27	CASSPPGSSYNEQFF	TGTGCCAGCAGTCCTCCAGGGAGCTCCTACAATGAGCAGTTCTTC
-	-	TRBJ1-1	TRBV12-3/TRBV12-4	CASPRGGNTEAFF	TGTGCCAGCCCTAGGGGTGGGAACACTGAAGCTTTCTTT
few	TRBD2	TRBJ2-7	TRBV11-2	CASSLAWGGYEQYF	TGTGCCAGCAGCTTAGCTTGGGGGGGGTACGAGCAGTACTTC
many	-	TRBJ1-2	TRBV28	CASGQTYGYTF	TGTGCCAGCGGACAGACCTATGGCTACACCTTC
-	-	TRBJ2-5	TRBV7-9	CASRGPLSRPGETQYF	TGTGCCAGCAGGGGTCCCTTATCCAGACCTGGTGAGACCCAGTACTTC
-	-	TRBJ2-2	TRBV7-2	CASTLWGSPNTGELFF	TGTGCCAGCACCCTATGGGGTAGCCCGAACACCGGGGAGCTGTTTTTT
medium-sized	TRBD2	TRBJ2-3	TRBV7-2	CASGGGRGTQYF	TGTGCCAGCGGGGGGGGGAGAGGTACGCAGTATTTT
-	TRBD1	TRBJ2-7	TRBV29-1	CSAAHRGITYEQYF	TGCAGCGCCGCGCACAGGGGTATTACCTACGAGCAGTACTTC
many	-	TRBJ1-2	TRBV10-3	CAISEPVTAHYGYTF	TGTGCCATCAGTGAGCCTGTGACCGCCCACTATGGCTACACCTTC